Described below is a single T cell receptor beta chain sequence and its context. The CDR3 extends over 16 amino acids. Between the trimmed V and J ends, which lost 6 bases and 2 bases, there was a span of 16 bases. The germline V gene has CDR1 SGHVS and CDR2 FNYEAQ. The data belong to a study of blood T cell repertoires in COVID-19. Original handling: Estimation of nucleated cell counts was performed using reference gene primer amplification. TCRdb's table, derived via immunoSEQ multiplex PCR, lists solely in-frame clones and lacks some. V and J calls and clone size are copied from that table; D and trimming were computed from the DNA. The repertoire has 150,000 to 200,000 clones, over 75% of them found once; the top ten carry 4.5% to 7.5%.

Source material: PBMCs or T cells enriched from blood (not recorded which). The source is a man aged 35 to 55 who had recovered from COVID-19. The rearrangement joins TRBV7-6 to TRBJ2-2; tentative D call: TRBD2 (7 bases). CDR3 DNA: TGTGCCAGCAGATTCATAGGGGGGGCCAACACCGGGGAGCTGTTTTTT. As protein: CASRFIGGANTGELFF.